This TCR beta chain came from a study of T cells after yellow fever vaccination. Study background: SMART-Seq v4 Ultra Low Input prepared libraries from low-cell fractions.

Study findings and constraints: Researchers noted that a small share of clonotypes showed up in both CD4 and CD8 compartments. A secondary response was less intense yet reached its peak sooner, at day 5 versus 15.

The CDR3 is made up of 14 amino acids. Trimming at V came to 3 bases and at J to 5 bases, leaving 5 bases not matched to a gene. With respect to this clonotype: Its antigen remains unknown.

Each CDR3 protein is one row after TCRdb ran MiXCR on the 5' RACE reads. The sample has 500,000 to 650,000 distinct CDR3 sequences; less than 20% are singletons. The sequence was obtained from a young man who received the YFV17D yellow fever vaccine. Sample: PBMCs, taken 5 to 6 days after the first yellow fever vaccination. The V gene is TRBV12-3 or TRBV12-4, the J gene TRBJ2-7, with TRBD1 matching over 9 bases. The CDR3 loop is CASSLGTGNHEQYF. The CDR3 DNA is TGTGCCAGCAGTTTGGGGACAGGGAATCACGAGCAGTACTTC.